A selection of T cell receptor beta chains follows, all from one sample in a study of siplizumab effects on memory and regulatory T cells. TCRdb keeps only in-frame clones here, not all; method: immunoSEQ multiplex PCR. The sample consists of about 91,000 clones, roughly 93% of them appearing once. The source material was CD8+ T cells sorted from blood. The source of these receptors is a human donor in good health. Both conserved end residues are part of each CDR3. Each record gives: CDR3 DNA, CDR3 protein, D gene, J gene, V gene, clone size. The D gene is left open where the match is weak. A clone size is listed for some rows: how often the clone was seen (once, few, many), or a class if it is expanded.

CDR3nt: TGTGCCAGCAGCCTACTAGCGGGGCAAGAGACCCAGTACTTC; CDR3aa: CASSLLAGQETQYF; d_gene: TRBD2; j_gene: TRBJ2-5; v_gene: TRBV7-9; abundance: few
CDR3nt: TGCAGCGTTGGTCAACCCAGTGACTACACCTTC; CDR3aa: CSVGQPSDYTF; d_gene: NA; j_gene: TRBJ1-2; v_gene: TRBV29-1; abundance: NA
CDR3nt: TGTGCCAGCAGAACTAGCTCCGATACGCAGTATTTT; CDR3aa: CASRTSSDTQYF; d_gene: NA; j_gene: TRBJ2-3; v_gene: TRBV7-9; abundance: NA
CDR3nt: TGCGCCAGCAGCGCCCACAGGGAATTGAACACTGAAGCTTTCTTT; CDR3aa: CASSAHRELNTEAFF; d_gene: NA; j_gene: TRBJ1-1; v_gene: TRBV5-1; abundance: NA
CDR3nt: TGTGCCAGTAGTATGAACCGACTAGCGGGGGTATACGAGCAGTACTTC; CDR3aa: CASSMNRLAGVYEQYF; d_gene: TRBD2; j_gene: TRBJ2-7; v_gene: TRBV19; abundance: NA
CDR3nt: TGTGCCAGCAGTCGGTGGGGCTACTATAATTCACCCCTCCACTTT; CDR3aa: CASSRWGYYNSPLHF; d_gene: NA; j_gene: TRBJ1-6; v_gene: TRBV5-6; abundance: many
CDR3nt: TGTGCCAGCAGTTTATGGGGGGCCCACACTGAAGCTTTCTTT; CDR3aa: CASSLWGAHTEAFF; d_gene: NA; j_gene: TRBJ1-1; v_gene: TRBV27; abundance: NA
CDR3nt: TGTGCCATGATGGGGGGGACCGGGGAGCTGTTTTTT; CDR3aa: CAMMGGTGELFF; d_gene: TRBD2; j_gene: TRBJ2-2; v_gene: TRBV10-3; abundance: once
CDR3nt: TGTGCCAGCAGTTACTCGAGTCCAGAAGGGTTCAATGAGCAGTTCTTC; CDR3aa: CASSYSSPEGFNEQFF; d_gene: NA; j_gene: TRBJ2-1; v_gene: TRBV6-6; abundance: NA
CDR3nt: TGTGCCAGCAGCCCAATAGCGGGGAAAAACATTCAGTACTTC; CDR3aa: CASSPIAGKNIQYF; d_gene: TRBD2; j_gene: TRBJ2-4; v_gene: TRBV11-2; abundance: few
CDR3nt: TGTGCCAGCAGTTACGTTCTGAACACTGAAGCTTTCTTT; CDR3aa: CASSYVLNTEAFF; d_gene: NA; j_gene: TRBJ1-1; v_gene: TRBV6-5; abundance: few
CDR3nt: TGTGCCAGCAGTGAAGCTGAGGCTACTCGGGGCTACACCTTC; CDR3aa: CASSEAEATRGYTF; d_gene: NA; j_gene: TRBJ1-2; v_gene: TRBV2; abundance: NA
CDR3nt: TGTGCCAGCAGCTTAACTAGCGGGGACTCCTACAATGAGCAGTTCTTC; CDR3aa: CASSLTSGDSYNEQFF; d_gene: TRBD2; j_gene: TRBJ2-1; v_gene: TRBV7-9; abundance: once
CDR3nt: TGTGCCAGCAGCGTAGACTTAGAGGGATTACCCGCTAACTATGGCTACACCTTC; CDR3aa: CASSVDLEGLPANYGYTF; d_gene: NA; j_gene: TRBJ1-2; v_gene: TRBV9; abundance: NA
CDR3nt: TGTGCCAGCAGCTTGGAGCGGGCCAGCCGCGGGGAGCTGTTTTTT; CDR3aa: CASSLERASRGELFF; d_gene: NA; j_gene: TRBJ2-2; v_gene: TRBV5-4; abundance: once
CDR3nt: TGCGCCAGCAGTGACAGGCGGGAGTACCAAGAGACCCAGTACTTC; CDR3aa: CASSDRREYQETQYF; d_gene: TRBD2; j_gene: TRBJ2-5; v_gene: TRBV10-1; abundance: NA
CDR3nt: TGTGCTAGCAGCCAAGGGACTCCCAATGAGCAGTTCTTC; CDR3aa: CASSQGTPNEQFF; d_gene: NA; j_gene: TRBJ2-1; v_gene: TRBV7-7; abundance: NA
CDR3nt: TGTGCCAGTAGTATTGGACGGGTGAACACTGAAGCTTTCTTT; CDR3aa: CASSIGRVNTEAFF; d_gene: NA; j_gene: TRBJ1-1; v_gene: TRBV19; abundance: NA
CDR3nt: TGCGCCAGCAGCCAAGATAGGGGGACAGTAAACACTGAAGCTTTCTTT; CDR3aa: CASSQDRGTVNTEAFF; d_gene: TRBD1; j_gene: TRBJ1-1; v_gene: TRBV4-3; abundance: few
CDR3nt: TGTGCCAGCTCGGACACCGGGGAGCTGTTTTTT; CDR3aa: CASSDTGELFF; d_gene: NA; j_gene: TRBJ2-2; v_gene: TRBV10-3; abundance: NA
CDR3nt: TGTGCCAGCAGCACAGACAGGGAGGGAGCTAACTATGGCTACACCTTC; CDR3aa: CASSTDREGANYGYTF; d_gene: NA; j_gene: TRBJ1-2; v_gene: TRBV21-1; abundance: NA
CDR3nt: TGTGCCAGTAGTATAGATGAATCTGGGGCCAACGTCCTGACTTTC; CDR3aa: CASSIDESGANVLTF; d_gene: NA; j_gene: TRBJ2-6; v_gene: TRBV19; abundance: NA
CDR3nt: TGTGCCAGCAGTTCGTTTAGCGGGACCACAGATACGCAGTATTTT; CDR3aa: CASSSFSGTTDTQYF; d_gene: TRBD2; j_gene: TRBJ2-3; v_gene: TRBV27; abundance: NA
CDR3nt: TGCGCCAGCAGCCAAGAAGGACGGAGCACAGATACGCAGTATTTT; CDR3aa: CASSQEGRSTDTQYF; d_gene: NA; j_gene: TRBJ2-3; v_gene: TRBV4-3; abundance: NA
CDR3nt: TGCGCCAGCAGCCAAGATGGGGACACGACCTACGAGCAGTACTTC; CDR3aa: CASSQDGDTTYEQYF; d_gene: NA; j_gene: TRBJ2-7; v_gene: TRBV4-1; abundance: few
CDR3nt: TGCAGTGCGGGGGAGAACACTGAAGCTTTCTTT; CDR3aa: CSAGENTEAFF; d_gene: NA; j_gene: TRBJ1-1; v_gene: TRBV20-1; abundance: NA
CDR3nt: TGTGCCAGCAGCCATCTAGCGGGGGGGCCTTTGTTGGAGACCCAGTACTTC; CDR3aa: CASSHLAGGPLLETQYF; d_gene: TRBD2; j_gene: TRBJ2-5; v_gene: TRBV5-4; abundance: NA
CDR3nt: TGCGCCAGCAGCCAAGTTGGGACAGGGGACACTGAAGCTTTCTTT; CDR3aa: CASSQVGTGDTEAFF; d_gene: TRBD1; j_gene: TRBJ1-1; v_gene: TRBV4-1; abundance: NA
CDR3nt: TGTGCCAGCACTTCCGGGACTAGCGGGAGCACCGAGCAGTACTTC; CDR3aa: CASTSGTSGSTEQYF; d_gene: TRBD2; j_gene: TRBJ2-7; v_gene: TRBV27; abundance: NA
CDR3nt: TGTGCCAGCAGCTCGTTAAACCCAGGGGCCTCTGGAAACACCATATATTTT; CDR3aa: CASSSLNPGASGNTIYF; d_gene: NA; j_gene: TRBJ1-3; v_gene: TRBV7-6; abundance: NA
CDR3nt: TGTGCCTGGGGACTAGCGGAATCCTACAATGAGCAGTTCTTC; CDR3aa: CAWGLAESYNEQFF; d_gene: TRBD2; j_gene: TRBJ2-1; v_gene: TRBV30; abundance: NA
CDR3nt: TGTGCCAGCAGCTCTAGCAGGATAGGGGAAGAGACCCAGTACTTC; CDR3aa: CASSSSRIGEETQYF; d_gene: NA; j_gene: TRBJ2-5; v_gene: TRBV2; abundance: NA
CDR3nt: TGTGCCAGTAGTATCTCCAATCAGCCCCAGCATTTT; CDR3aa: CASSISNQPQHF; d_gene: NA; j_gene: TRBJ1-5; v_gene: TRBV19; abundance: NA
CDR3nt: TGTGCCAGTAGTATAAGCGAGGTCGCCACTGAAGCTTTCTTT; CDR3aa: CASSISEVATEAFF; d_gene: NA; j_gene: TRBJ1-1; v_gene: TRBV19; abundance: NA
CDR3nt: TGTGCCAGCGCGCCTAGCGGGGCCTACCAAGAGACCCAGTACTTC; CDR3aa: CASAPSGAYQETQYF; d_gene: TRBD2; j_gene: TRBJ2-5; v_gene: TRBV6-5; abundance: NA
CDR3nt: TGTGCCAGCAGCTCACCGACGTCCCCTTTAGCCAAAAACATTCAGTACTTC; CDR3aa: CASSSPTSPLAKNIQYF; d_gene: NA; j_gene: TRBJ2-4; v_gene: TRBV11-3; abundance: NA
CDR3nt: TGTGCCAGCAGCTTGGAAGTTTCAGGGGGCCAGTACAATGAGCAGTTCTTC; CDR3aa: CASSLEVSGGQYNEQFF; d_gene: TRBD1; j_gene: TRBJ2-1; v_gene: TRBV5-6; abundance: once
CDR3nt: TGTGCCAGTAGTTTGGTTGGCGGCAGGGCCGTTTATGGCTACACCTTC; CDR3aa: CASSLVGGRAVYGYTF; d_gene: NA; j_gene: TRBJ1-2; v_gene: TRBV19; abundance: few
CDR3nt: TGTGCCACCACTAAGGACAGGACCTACGAGCAGTACTTC; CDR3aa: CATTKDRTYEQYF; d_gene: TRBD1; j_gene: TRBJ2-7; v_gene: TRBV15; abundance: NA
CDR3nt: TGTGCCAGCAGTTACAGGGGCACTAATGAAAAACTGTTTTTT; CDR3aa: CASSYRGTNEKLFF; d_gene: TRBD1; j_gene: TRBJ1-4; v_gene: TRBV27; abundance: once
CDR3nt: TGTGCCAGCAGCCAAGGGTGGGCAAACACTGAAGCTTTCTTT; CDR3aa: CASSQGWANTEAFF; d_gene: NA; j_gene: TRBJ1-1; v_gene: TRBV6-5; abundance: NA
CDR3nt: TGTGCCTGGATTAGGGGCCAAACTGAAGCTTTCTTT; CDR3aa: CAWIRGQTEAFF; d_gene: NA; j_gene: TRBJ1-1; v_gene: TRBV30; abundance: few
CDR3nt: TGCGCCAGCAGCCCCAAGGCAGCGGGGGCTTCGAACACCGGGGAGCTGTTTTTT; CDR3aa: CASSPKAAGASNTGELFF; d_gene: TRBD2; j_gene: TRBJ2-2; v_gene: TRBV5-1; abundance: NA
CDR3nt: TGTGCCAGCAGCCAAGTAGGGGGGGATACTGAAGCTTTCTTT; CDR3aa: CASSQVGGDTEAFF; d_gene: NA; j_gene: TRBJ1-1; v_gene: TRBV14; abundance: NA